The rows below give T cell receptor beta chains drawn from one sample of a study of cytomegalovirus exposure and HLA in healthy donors. Data came from immunoSEQ multiplex PCR; TCRdb stores just in-frame clones and leaves some out. The profile shows roughly 200,000 clones, roughly 13% of them singletons. Sequenced sample: PBMCs. The receptors stem from a man aged 50-59 years in good health and CMV-seropositive. Both conserved end residues are part of each CDR3. A D gene is named only where the DNA matches it firmly. Size tells how often a clone was seen (once, few, many) or the class of an expanded clone, and some rows leave it out.

abundance: -; j_gene: TRBJ2-1; v_gene: TRBV4-3; d_gene: TRBD2; CDR3aa: CASSQELGTRLLNEQFF; CDR3nt: TGCGCCAGCAGCCAAGAATTGGGGACTAGGCTACTCAATGAGCAGTTCTTC
abundance: few; j_gene: TRBJ1-5; v_gene: TRBV7-2; d_gene: -; CDR3aa: CASSPVSRRQPQHF; CDR3nt: TGTGCCAGCAGTCCCGTTTCGCGGCGTCAGCCCCAGCATTTT
abundance: few; j_gene: TRBJ1-4; v_gene: TRBV7-2; d_gene: -; CDR3aa: CASSLGGRNEKLFF; CDR3nt: TGTGCCAGCAGCTTAGGGGGCCGGAATGAAAAACTGTTTTTT
abundance: -; j_gene: TRBJ1-1; v_gene: TRBV10-3; d_gene: -; CDR3aa: CAISAEARGTEAFF; CDR3nt: TGTGCCATCAGTGCAGAGGCTAGGGGCACTGAAGCTTTCTTT
abundance: many; j_gene: TRBJ2-1; v_gene: TRBV9; d_gene: TRBD2; CDR3aa: CASSVGPSGGDNEQFF; CDR3nt: TGTGCCAGCAGCGTAGGTCCTAGCGGGGGAGACAATGAGCAGTTCTTC
abundance: few; j_gene: TRBJ2-5; v_gene: TRBV7-6; d_gene: -; CDR3aa: CASSLFQGPVRETQYF; CDR3nt: TGTGCCAGCAGCTTATTTCAGGGGCCCGTACGAGAGACCCAGTACTTC
abundance: -; j_gene: TRBJ2-5; v_gene: TRBV5-1; d_gene: TRBD2; CDR3aa: CASSLRTSGELLYF; CDR3nt: TGCGCCAGCAGCTTGCGGACTAGCGGGGAATTACTGTACTTC
abundance: -; j_gene: TRBJ1-6; v_gene: TRBV5-4; d_gene: -; CDR3aa: CASSLSPGLNNSPLHF; CDR3nt: TGTGCCAGCAGCTTATCCCCAGGCTTAAATAATTCACCCCTCCACTTT
abundance: few; j_gene: TRBJ2-3; v_gene: TRBV7-3; d_gene: -; CDR3aa: CASSLDRNTQYF; CDR3nt: TGTGCCAGCAGCTTGGACAGAAATACGCAGTATTTT
abundance: few; j_gene: TRBJ1-2; v_gene: TRBV12-5; d_gene: -; CDR3aa: CASGLARAYGYTF; CDR3nt: TGTGCTAGTGGTTTGGCTCGAGCCTATGGCTACACCTTC
abundance: -; j_gene: TRBJ2-1; v_gene: TRBV6-5; d_gene: -; CDR3aa: CASSYSAGREQFF; CDR3nt: TGTGCCAGCAGTTACAGCGCAGGGAGGGAGCAGTTCTTC
abundance: -; j_gene: TRBJ1-5; v_gene: TRBV28; d_gene: TRBD1; CDR3aa: CASSPFPTGGADQPQHF; CDR3nt: TGTGCCAGCAGTCCATTCCCCACAGGGGGCGCGGATCAGCCCCAGCATTTT
abundance: -; j_gene: TRBJ2-5; v_gene: TRBV5-1; d_gene: -; CDR3aa: CASSNPTVQETQYF; CDR3nt: TGCGCCAGCAGCAATCCGACAGTCCAAGAGACCCAGTACTTC
abundance: -; j_gene: TRBJ1-4; v_gene: TRBV5-8; d_gene: -; CDR3aa: CASSFGSVDEKLFF; CDR3nt: TGTGCCAGCAGCTTCGGGAGCGTAGACGAAAAACTGTTTTTT
abundance: few; j_gene: TRBJ1-1; v_gene: TRBV10-3; d_gene: -; CDR3aa: CAISGRRNTEAFF; CDR3nt: TGTGCCATCAGTGGGCGGAGGAACACTGAAGCTTTCTTT
abundance: few; j_gene: TRBJ1-3; v_gene: TRBV7-2; d_gene: -; CDR3aa: CASSLAQGMAGNTIYF; CDR3nt: TGTGCCAGCAGCTTAGCGCAGGGGATGGCTGGAAACACCATATATTTT
abundance: few; j_gene: TRBJ1-3; v_gene: TRBV11-3; d_gene: -; CDR3aa: CASSLVLQEPNTIYF; CDR3nt: TGTGCCAGCAGCTTGGTTTTACAGGAGCCAAACACCATATATTTT
abundance: -; j_gene: TRBJ2-2; v_gene: TRBV9; d_gene: -; CDR3aa: CASSVYGQNTGELFF; CDR3nt: TGTGCCAGCAGCGTGTATGGACAGAACACCGGGGAGCTGTTTTTT
abundance: -; j_gene: TRBJ2-1; v_gene: TRBV25-1; d_gene: TRBD2; CDR3aa: CASSELGPLAGVRNEQFF; CDR3nt: TGTGCCAGCAGTGAATTGGGACCCCTAGCGGGGGTTCGGAATGAGCAGTTCTTC
abundance: -; j_gene: TRBJ1-3; v_gene: TRBV4-1; d_gene: -; CDR3aa: CASSQERGLGGLGNTIYF; CDR3nt: TGCGCCAGCAGCCAAGAGAGGGGCCTGGGGGGGCTCGGAAACACCATATATTTT
abundance: few; j_gene: TRBJ2-7; v_gene: TRBV6-5; d_gene: -; CDR3aa: CASSYPLSSGAYEQYF; CDR3nt: TGTGCCAGCAGTTACCCCCTGTCCTCGGGGGCCTACGAGCAGTACTTC
abundance: -; j_gene: TRBJ2-5; v_gene: TRBV5-4; d_gene: -; CDR3aa: CASSFPGTPQETQYF; CDR3nt: TGTGCCAGCAGCTTTCCCGGGACTCCTCAAGAGACCCAGTACTTC
abundance: few; j_gene: TRBJ1-6; v_gene: TRBV7-2; d_gene: TRBD1; CDR3aa: CASSPRDRYNSPLHF; CDR3nt: TGTGCCAGCAGCCCCCGGGACAGGTATAATTCACCCCTCCACTTT
abundance: -; j_gene: TRBJ1-2; v_gene: TRBV5-1; d_gene: TRBD1; CDR3aa: CASSLGGQGVGYTF; CDR3nt: TGCGCCAGCAGCTTGGGGGGACAGGGGGTCGGCTACACCTTC
abundance: few; j_gene: TRBJ1-1; v_gene: TRBV2; d_gene: -; CDR3aa: CASKTGGGNTEAFF; CDR3nt: TGTGCCAGCAAGACCGGGGGTGGGAACACTGAAGCTTTCTTT
abundance: -; j_gene: TRBJ2-7; v_gene: TRBV9; d_gene: -; CDR3aa: CASSPGVGYEQYF; CDR3nt: TGTGCCAGCAGCCCCGGGGTCGGTTACGAGCAGTACTTC
abundance: few; j_gene: TRBJ2-7; v_gene: TRBV5-1; d_gene: -; CDR3aa: CASSLGHDEQYF; CDR3nt: TGCGCCAGCAGCTTGGGACACGACGAGCAGTACTTC
abundance: -; j_gene: TRBJ1-2; v_gene: TRBV7-2; d_gene: TRBD1; CDR3aa: CASSSSGGNYGYTF; CDR3nt: TGTGCCAGCAGCTCATCAGGGGGAAACTATGGCTACACCTTC
abundance: few; j_gene: TRBJ1-5; v_gene: TRBV6-5; d_gene: -; CDR3aa: CASSLAQGLQPQHF; CDR3nt: TGTGCCAGCAGCCTCGCCCAGGGGCTCCAGCCCCAGCATTTT
abundance: few; j_gene: TRBJ1-2; v_gene: TRBV2; d_gene: -; CDR3aa: CASRGGGYTF; CDR3nt: TGTGCCAGCAGGGGGGGAGGCTACACCTTC
abundance: -; j_gene: TRBJ2-2; v_gene: TRBV6-5; d_gene: -; CDR3aa: CASSEGPFSGELFF; CDR3nt: TGTGCCAGCAGTGAGGGTCCTTTTTCCGGGGAGCTGTTTTTT
abundance: -; j_gene: TRBJ2-1; v_gene: TRBV5-1; d_gene: TRBD1; CDR3aa: CASSPEGGPRSYNEQFF; CDR3nt: TGCGCCAGCAGCCCCGAAGGGGGCCCCCGCTCCTACAATGAGCAGTTCTTC